This T cell receptor (beta chain) stems from a study of blood T cell repertoires in COVID-19. Study as a whole: Samples of COVID-19 (acute and convalescent) were obtained from the United States, Italy and Spain. T cells, B-cell-depleted T cells, or PBMCs provided the cDNA or gDNA that served as material.

Authors' processing steps: Counts of nucleated cells, estimated from reference gene primer amplification, were obtained. Some clones are missing from TCRdb's copy, which holds only in-frame ones; the method was immunoSEQ multiplex PCR. Clone size and the V and J calls come from that table; the DNA yielded D and trimming. This sample has 150,000 to 200,000 clones, with about 86% found just once. Germline V CDR1 and CDR2: LNHDA, SQIVND (reference sequence). The CDR3 covers 15 residues. V shed 5 bases and J shed 3 bases, with 13 bases lying between them. The V call is TRBV19, the J call TRBJ2-2; D is perhaps TRBD2 (6 bases). The sample taken for sequencing was peripheral blood. The source is a man aged 55-75 years with acute or convalescent COVID-19. The CDR3: CASSPRTTHTGELFF. The CDR3 nucleotides are TGTGCCAGTAGTCCCCGGACTACCCACACCGGGGAGCTGTTTTTT.